Detailed here is one T cell receptor (beta chain). CDR1 and CDR2 from the germline V gene are SGHAT and FQNNGV. The CDR3 has 17 residues. J lost 6 bases, V lost 4 bases, and 18 bases had no gene match. The sample originates from a study of T cell clones after liver transplantation. The data were produced by immunoSEQ multiplex PCR, yet TCRdb's version contains in-frame clones alone and is incomplete. The sample has fewer than 70,000 clones, 70% to 75% seen once; the top ten hold over 14%. This sequence was found in a human donor who received a liver transplant. The sample consisted of CD4+ T cells from blood, taken before liver transplant. V gene TRBV11-2 combines with J gene TRBJ2-7; 7 bases agree with TRBD1. The CDR3 DNA follows: TGTGCCAGCAGCTCATCCACAGGGGTGGGTTTCCTTAGCGAGCAGTACTTC. This codes for CASSSSTGVGFLSEQYF.